These T cell receptor beta chains were read from a single sample in a study of T cells after yellow fever vaccination. MiXCR was run by TCRdb on the 5' RACE reads, yielding one entry per CDR3 protein. The sample includes a few hundred thousand distinct CDR3 sequences, 17% of them seen just once. This material consisted of PBMCs, taken less than 6 days after the first yellow fever vaccination. The receptors come from a man between 18 and 29 years old who received the YFV17D yellow fever vaccine. Both conserved end residues are part of each CDR3. Each record gives: V gene, clone size, J gene, CDR3 length, D gene, CDR3 protein, CDR3 DNA. D genes are given only for firm matches. Clone size appears in some rows only: once, few, many, or a class for an expanded clone.

v_gene: TRBV5-5; abundance: NA; j_gene: TRBJ2-1; len: 17; d_gene: NA; CDR3aa: CASSLAGRGPPYNEQFF; CDR3nt: TGTGCCAGCAGCTTGGCAGGTCGGGGTCCCCCCTACAATGAGCAGTTCTTC
v_gene: TRBV11-2; abundance: once; j_gene: TRBJ1-1; len: 13; d_gene: TRBD1; CDR3aa: CASSRTGWTEAFF; CDR3nt: TGTGCCAGCAGCCGGACAGGGTGGACTGAAGCTTTCTTT
v_gene: TRBV5-1; abundance: NA; j_gene: TRBJ2-5; len: 15; d_gene: TRBD2; CDR3aa: CASRGGVTYQETQYF; CDR3nt: TGCGCCAGCAGGGGGGGGGTCACGTACCAAGAGACCCAGTACTTC
v_gene: TRBV4-1; abundance: NA; j_gene: TRBJ1-1; len: 17; d_gene: NA; CDR3aa: CASSQEGSGLMNTEAFF; CDR3nt: TGCGCCAGCAGCCAAGAAGGGAGTGGCCTCATGAACACTGAAGCTTTCTTT
v_gene: TRBV5-1; abundance: few; j_gene: TRBJ2-5; len: 16; d_gene: NA; CDR3aa: CASSLEGPQTPGTQYF; CDR3nt: TGCGCCAGCAGCTTGGAAGGACCCCAGACCCCAGGGACCCAGTACTTC
v_gene: TRBV4-3; abundance: few; j_gene: TRBJ2-2; len: 16; d_gene: NA; CDR3aa: CASSQRLFRGTGELFF; CDR3nt: TGCGCCAGCAGCCAAAGACTTTTTAGGGGAACCGGGGAGCTGTTTTTT
v_gene: TRBV20-1; abundance: few; j_gene: TRBJ2-5; len: 12; d_gene: NA; CDR3aa: CSAITREETQYF; CDR3nt: TGCAGTGCTATAACTAGGGAAGAGACCCAGTACTTC
v_gene: TRBV20-1; abundance: NA; j_gene: TRBJ2-5; len: 13; d_gene: TRBD1; CDR3aa: CSAPGTVQETQYF; CDR3nt: TGCAGTGCTCCCGGGACAGTGCAAGAGACCCAGTACTTC
v_gene: TRBV29-1; abundance: few; j_gene: TRBJ2-5; len: 13; d_gene: NA; CDR3aa: CSVEDRWEETQYF; CDR3nt: TGCAGCGTTGAAGATCGGTGGGAAGAGACCCAGTACTTC
v_gene: TRBV5-1; abundance: NA; j_gene: TRBJ1-2; len: 14; d_gene: NA; CDR3aa: CASSLQGPPGGYTF; CDR3nt: TGCGCCAGCAGCTTGCAGGGCCCCCCGGGGGGCTACACCTTC
v_gene: TRBV20-1; abundance: NA; j_gene: TRBJ1-5; len: 12; d_gene: NA; CDR3aa: CSARGGTQPQHF; CDR3nt: TGCAGTGCTAGAGGCGGTACTCAGCCCCAGCATTTT
v_gene: TRBV13; abundance: few; j_gene: TRBJ1-1; len: 14; d_gene: NA; CDR3aa: CASSFGPEHTEAFF; CDR3nt: TGTGCCAGCAGCTTCGGTCCCGAACACACTGAAGCTTTCTTT
v_gene: TRBV6-2/TRBV6-3; abundance: few; j_gene: TRBJ2-1; len: 15; d_gene: TRBD2; CDR3aa: CASTAGGAGIGEQFF; CDR3nt: TGTGCCAGCACGGCCGGGGGGGCAGGGATTGGGGAGCAGTTCTTC
v_gene: TRBV29-1; abundance: few; j_gene: TRBJ2-3; len: 11; d_gene: NA; CDR3aa: CSVPVGNTQYF; CDR3nt: TGCAGCGTACCTGTGGGGAATACGCAGTATTTT
v_gene: TRBV4-2; abundance: few; j_gene: TRBJ1-6; len: 16; d_gene: NA; CDR3aa: CASRLGRDHYNSPLHF; CDR3nt: TGTGCCAGCAGACTGGGCCGGGACCATTATAATTCACCCCTCCACTTT
v_gene: TRBV12-3/TRBV12-4; abundance: NA; j_gene: TRBJ2-3; len: 16; d_gene: NA; CDR3aa: CASNPFRGENTDTQYF; CDR3nt: TGTGCCAGCAACCCGTTTAGAGGGGAAAACACAGATACGCAGTATTTT
v_gene: TRBV10-3; abundance: many; j_gene: TRBJ1-6; len: 14; d_gene: NA; CDR3aa: CAISQGNYNSPLHF; CDR3nt: TGTGCCATCAGCCAGGGTAACTACAATTCACCCCTCCACTTT
v_gene: TRBV12-3/TRBV12-4; abundance: NA; j_gene: TRBJ1-1; len: 14; d_gene: NA; CDR3aa: CASSEYLFSAGPFF; CDR3nt: TGTGCCAGCAGTGAGTATCTTTTTAGTGCGGGCCCCTTTTTT
v_gene: TRBV4-2; abundance: few; j_gene: TRBJ2-1; len: 14; d_gene: NA; CDR3aa: CASSQDEGRNEQFF; CDR3nt: TGTGCCAGCAGCCAAGATGAGGGCCGGAATGAGCAGTTCTTC
v_gene: TRBV7-9; abundance: many; j_gene: TRBJ1-4; len: 12; d_gene: NA; CDR3aa: CASSPQGEKLFF; CDR3nt: TGTGCCAGCAGCCCCCAGGGAGAAAAACTGTTTTTT
v_gene: TRBV19; abundance: few; j_gene: TRBJ2-2; len: 17; d_gene: NA; CDR3aa: CASTTYNTRSNTGELFF; CDR3nt: TGTGCCAGTACCACTTATAACACCCGATCGAACACCGGGGAGCTGTTTTTT
v_gene: TRBV11-2; abundance: few; j_gene: TRBJ2-5; len: 14; d_gene: NA; CDR3aa: CASSPSAPQETQYF; CDR3nt: TGTGCCAGCAGCCCCTCGGCCCCTCAAGAGACCCAGTACTTC
v_gene: TRBV3-1; abundance: NA; j_gene: TRBJ2-5; len: 17; d_gene: TRBD2; CDR3aa: CASSQETSGEGRETQYF; CDR3nt: TGTGCCAGCAGCCAAGAGACGTCGGGGGAGGGCAGGGAGACCCAGTACTTC
v_gene: TRBV6-5; abundance: few; j_gene: TRBJ1-1; len: 13; d_gene: NA; CDR3aa: CASSYLRNTEAFF; CDR3nt: TGTGCCAGCAGTTACCTGCGGAACACTGAAGCTTTCTTT
v_gene: TRBV20-1; abundance: NA; j_gene: TRBJ2-3; len: 16; d_gene: TRBD2; CDR3aa: CSAGGRRGGPPDTQYF; CDR3nt: TGCAGTGCTGGGGGACGACGGGGGGGCCCCCCAGATACGCAGTATTTT
v_gene: TRBV4-3; abundance: few; j_gene: TRBJ2-3; len: 17; d_gene: NA; CDR3aa: CASSQDWSTGQSDTQYF; CDR3nt: TGCGCCAGCAGCCAAGATTGGTCGACAGGCCAATCAGATACGCAGTATTTT
v_gene: TRBV12-3/TRBV12-4; abundance: many; j_gene: TRBJ1-4; len: 13; d_gene: TRBD1; CDR3aa: CASSGTGDEKLFF; CDR3nt: TGTGCCAGCAGTGGGACAGGGGATGAAAAACTGTTTTTT
v_gene: TRBV10-3; abundance: NA; j_gene: TRBJ1-1; len: 15; d_gene: TRBD1; CDR3aa: CAITRGQGPNTEAFF; CDR3nt: TGTGCCATCACTCGGGGACAGGGGCCAAACACTGAAGCTTTCTTT
v_gene: TRBV18; abundance: NA; j_gene: TRBJ2-1; len: 15; d_gene: NA; CDR3aa: CASSPRERRNNEQFF; CDR3nt: TGTGCCAGCTCACCAAGGGAGAGGAGGAACAATGAGCAGTTCTTC
v_gene: TRBV4-1; abundance: NA; j_gene: TRBJ2-3; len: 18; d_gene: TRBD2; CDR3aa: CASSPRLAGGFSTDTQYF; CDR3nt: TGCGCCAGCAGCCCCAGACTAGCGGGGGGGTTTAGCACAGATACGCAGTATTTT
v_gene: TRBV24-1; abundance: NA; j_gene: TRBJ2-5; len: 15; d_gene: NA; CDR3aa: CATSALGYFQETQYF; CDR3nt: TGTGCCACCAGTGCCTTGGGCTATTTCCAAGAGACCCAGTACTTC
v_gene: TRBV4-2; abundance: few; j_gene: TRBJ2-7; len: 17; d_gene: TRBD2; CDR3aa: CASRRIAGASGSYEQYF; CDR3nt: TGTGCCAGCAGACGGATAGCCGGGGCTAGCGGGTCCTACGAGCAGTACTTC
v_gene: TRBV18; abundance: NA; j_gene: TRBJ2-7; len: 15; d_gene: NA; CDR3aa: CASSPGQLSSYEQYF; CDR3nt: TGTGCCAGCTCACCTGGCCAGCTCAGCTCCTACGAGCAGTACTTC
v_gene: TRBV7-2; abundance: NA; j_gene: TRBJ1-1; len: 14; d_gene: NA; CDR3aa: CASSLAGLRPVAFF; CDR3nt: TGTGCCAGCAGCTTAGCTGGCCTCAGGCCCGTAGCTTTCTTT
v_gene: TRBV24-1; abundance: few; j_gene: TRBJ1-5; len: 13; d_gene: NA; CDR3aa: CATSDRYNQPQHF; CDR3nt: TGTGCCACCAGTGATCGGTACAATCAGCCCCAGCATTTT
v_gene: TRBV12-3/TRBV12-4; abundance: many; j_gene: TRBJ1-3; len: 14; d_gene: NA; CDR3aa: CASRGTSTGNTIYF; CDR3nt: TGTGCCAGCAGGGGGACCTCTACTGGAAACACCATATATTTT
v_gene: TRBV29-1; abundance: few; j_gene: TRBJ1-1; len: 14; d_gene: NA; CDR3aa: CSVEGVRGGAEAFF; CDR3nt: TGCAGCGTTGAGGGGGTCAGGGGTGGAGCTGAAGCTTTCTTT
v_gene: TRBV11-1; abundance: NA; j_gene: TRBJ2-6; len: 20; d_gene: NA; CDR3aa: CASSLFSVATESSGANVLTF; CDR3nt: TGTGCCAGCAGCTTATTCAGTGTAGCGACCGAGAGCTCTGGGGCCAACGTCCTGACTTTC
v_gene: TRBV5-1; abundance: many; j_gene: TRBJ2-3; len: 13; d_gene: TRBD1; CDR3aa: CASSPRDSDTQYF; CDR3nt: TGCGCCAGCAGCCCTAGGGACAGCGATACGCAGTATTTT
v_gene: TRBV11-3; abundance: NA; j_gene: TRBJ2-1; len: 13; d_gene: NA; CDR3aa: CASSLLGGGEQFF; CDR3nt: TGTGCCAGCAGCTTACTCGGGGGTGGAGAGCAGTTCTTC
v_gene: TRBV5-6; abundance: NA; j_gene: TRBJ2-3; len: 16; d_gene: NA; CDR3aa: CASSLGPGMRTDTQYF; CDR3nt: TGTGCCAGCAGCTTGGGACCCGGGATGCGCACAGATACGCAGTATTTT
v_gene: TRBV7-6; abundance: NA; j_gene: TRBJ2-2; len: 14; d_gene: NA; CDR3aa: CASSLVAGSGELFF; CDR3nt: TGTGCCAGCAGCTTAGTAGCTGGTTCCGGGGAGCTGTTTTTT
v_gene: TRBV7-2; abundance: few; j_gene: TRBJ2-3; len: 15; d_gene: TRBD1; CDR3aa: CASGRDSTSTDTQYF; CDR3nt: TGTGCCAGCGGCCGGGACAGTACATCCACAGATACGCAGTATTTT
v_gene: TRBV11-2; abundance: NA; j_gene: TRBJ1-6; len: 17; d_gene: NA; CDR3aa: CASSLDAWGRHNSPLHF; CDR3nt: TGTGCCAGCAGCTTAGATGCTTGGGGTCGGCATAATTCACCCCTCCACTTT
v_gene: TRBV7-2; abundance: few; j_gene: TRBJ2-4; len: 13; d_gene: TRBD1; CDR3aa: CASSWDRHSIQYF; CDR3nt: TGTGCCAGCAGCTGGGACAGGCACTCCATTCAGTACTTC
v_gene: TRBV5-6; abundance: NA; j_gene: TRBJ2-7; len: 13; d_gene: NA; CDR3aa: CASSLLQQYEQYF; CDR3nt: TGTGCCAGCAGCTTGCTTCAGCAATACGAGCAGTACTTC
v_gene: TRBV10-3; abundance: few; j_gene: TRBJ2-2; len: 19; d_gene: NA; CDR3aa: CAISVRVGEGPKNTGELFF; CDR3nt: TGTGCCATCAGTGTTCGGGTTGGTGAAGGGCCTAAGAACACCGGGGAGCTGTTTTTT
v_gene: TRBV4-1; abundance: few; j_gene: TRBJ2-3; len: 15; d_gene: NA; CDR3aa: CASSDLTLGTDTQYF; CDR3nt: TGCGCCAGCAGCGACCTTACATTGGGCACAGATACGCAGTATTTT
v_gene: TRBV10-3; abundance: few; j_gene: TRBJ2-5; len: 14; d_gene: NA; CDR3aa: CAISEWSGTETQYF; CDR3nt: TGTGCCATCAGTGAGTGGTCAGGGACAGAGACCCAGTACTTC
v_gene: TRBV28; abundance: NA; j_gene: TRBJ2-1; len: 15; d_gene: TRBD2; CDR3aa: CASSWLAGVNNEQFF; CDR3nt: TGTGCCAGCAGTTGGTTAGCGGGGGTTAACAATGAGCAGTTCTTC